This T cell receptor (beta chain) was sequenced in a study of human thymus T cells (dated by TCRdb to the early 2020s). Regarding the study in general: TCR alpha and beta repertoires from roughly eight infant thymus samples and a few related peripheral blood samples were characterized in the study. The cohort included several male and a couple of female infants, with donor ages spanning 7 to 244 days. The paper's findings and limits, for the study overall: Both the thymic and the peripheral blood repertoires appeared to show biased V and J gene segment usage. According to the related research, thymic TCR repertoires were highly overlapping among unrelated individuals. Thymus samples yielded on average approximately 800,000 unique TCRB clonotypes, compared with 65,000 to 100,000 from blood samples.

TCRB and TCRAD loci were amplified from a standardized quantity of quality-controlled genomic DNA using the immunoSEQ multiplex PCR assay. The V(D)J region was spanned by amplicons of a length sufficient to cover the CDR3 and to identify V and J genes. The commercial immunoSEQ service was used to sequence amplicons on an Illumina platform. The authors' analysis ran thus. Corrections for primer bias and sequencing errors followed previously described methods, while TCRAD and TCRB definitions were based on the IMGT database. Repertoires were analysed with immunoSEQ Analyzer 3.0 and VDJTools, covering basic statistics, V/J segment usage, diversity estimates, rarefaction and pairwise overlap. Diversity was estimated with Chao1, ChaoE, Efron-Thisted, Shannon and inverse Simpson indices, and also on datasets down-sampled to the smallest sample. Repertoire overlap was determined by strict matching of CDR3 nucleotide sequence, V gene and J gene, and Jaccard-based multidimensional scaling clustering was applied. The source is immuneACCESS, and TCRdb retained only in-frame sequences with V and J called. Part of the clones is not carried over; for the studies checked, unresolved V genes explain less than half of this, and the remainder is unexplained. D and trimming were read from the DNA, whereas the V and J calls and clone size are those reported in that table. This sample holds some 120,000 clones; around 94% were observed only once. The ten largest make up more than 0.02% of the sample.

The CDR3 holds 14 amino acids from the cysteine to the phenylalanine. Kept here is only the CDR3 DNA, which spans 42 bases and is read in frame from base 1. V loses 3 bases, J loses 3 bases, and the germline ends lie 9 bases apart. As encoded in the germline V gene, CDR1 is SGHTA while CDR2 is FQGNSA. The thymus tissue came from surgical resects taken out during corrective cardiac surgery. In Finland, the donors were immunologically healthy infants who were having open corrective cardiac surgery for congenital heart defects. After being mechanically released from the tissue, thymocytes were kept at -70 degrees C in pellets of about 8.5-32 million cells. A QIAsymphony instrument was used to extract genomic DNA from the frozen cell pellets. About this clone: The clone's antigen remains unknown. The input lacks base qualities; no much larger clone sits a single base away.

Source material: thymus tissue. This sequence was found in a boy less than two years old with a congenital heart defect but otherwise immunologically healthy. Rearrangement joined TRBV7-2 to TRBJ2-1, with no reliable assignment of the D segment. CDR3 sequence: CASSFRRSYNEQFF. The DNA is TGTGCCAGCAGCTTCCGGCGGAGCTACAATGAGCAGTTCTTC. Supplemented by the reference TRBV7-2 and TRBJ2-1 proteins around the CDR3, the complete variable domain is GAGVSQSPSNKVTEKGKDVELRCDPISGHTALYWYRQSLGQGLEFLIYFQGNSAPDKSGLPSDRFSAERTGGSVSTLTIQRTQQEDSAVYLCASSFRRSYNEQFFGPGTRLTVL.